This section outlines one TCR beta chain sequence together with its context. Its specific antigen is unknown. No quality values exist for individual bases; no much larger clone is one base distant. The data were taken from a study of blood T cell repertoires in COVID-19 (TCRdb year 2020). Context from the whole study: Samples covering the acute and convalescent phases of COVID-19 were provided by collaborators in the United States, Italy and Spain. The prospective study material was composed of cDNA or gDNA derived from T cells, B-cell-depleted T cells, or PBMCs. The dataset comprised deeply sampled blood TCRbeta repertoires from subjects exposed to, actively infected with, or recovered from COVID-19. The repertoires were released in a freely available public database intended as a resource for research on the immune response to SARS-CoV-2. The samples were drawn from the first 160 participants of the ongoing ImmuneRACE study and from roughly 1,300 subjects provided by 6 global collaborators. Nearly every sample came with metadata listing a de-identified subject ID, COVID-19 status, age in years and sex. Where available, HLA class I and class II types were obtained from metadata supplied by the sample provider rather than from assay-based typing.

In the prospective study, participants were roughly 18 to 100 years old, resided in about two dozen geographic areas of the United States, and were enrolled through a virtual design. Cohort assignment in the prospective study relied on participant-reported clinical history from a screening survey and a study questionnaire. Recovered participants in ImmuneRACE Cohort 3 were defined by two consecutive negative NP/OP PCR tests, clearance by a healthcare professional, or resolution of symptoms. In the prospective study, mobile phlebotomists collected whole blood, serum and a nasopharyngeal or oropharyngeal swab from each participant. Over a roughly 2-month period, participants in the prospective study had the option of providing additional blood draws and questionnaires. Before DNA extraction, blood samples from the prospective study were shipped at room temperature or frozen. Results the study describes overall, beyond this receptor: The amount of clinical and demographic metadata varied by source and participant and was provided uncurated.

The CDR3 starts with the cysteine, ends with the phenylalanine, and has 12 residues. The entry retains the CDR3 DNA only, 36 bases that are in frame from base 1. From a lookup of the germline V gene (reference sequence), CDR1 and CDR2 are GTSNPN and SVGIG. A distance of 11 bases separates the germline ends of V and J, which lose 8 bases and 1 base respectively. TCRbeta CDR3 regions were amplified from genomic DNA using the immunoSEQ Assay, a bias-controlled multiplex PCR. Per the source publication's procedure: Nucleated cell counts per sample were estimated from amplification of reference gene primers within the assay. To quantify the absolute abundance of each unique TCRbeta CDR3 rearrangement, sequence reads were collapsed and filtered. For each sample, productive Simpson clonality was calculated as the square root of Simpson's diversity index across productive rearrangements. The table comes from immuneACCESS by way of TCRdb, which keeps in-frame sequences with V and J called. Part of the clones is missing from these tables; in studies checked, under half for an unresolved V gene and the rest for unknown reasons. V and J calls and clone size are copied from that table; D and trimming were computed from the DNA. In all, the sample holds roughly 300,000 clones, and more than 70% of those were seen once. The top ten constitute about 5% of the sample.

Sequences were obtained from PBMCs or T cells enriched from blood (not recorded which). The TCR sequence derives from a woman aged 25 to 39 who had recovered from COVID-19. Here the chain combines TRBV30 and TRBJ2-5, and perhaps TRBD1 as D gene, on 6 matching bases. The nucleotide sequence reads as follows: TGTGCCGCACACAGGGTCCAAGAGACCCAGTACTTC. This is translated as CAAHRVQETQYF.